These T cell receptor beta chains were read from a single sample in a study of response to subunit inactivated influenza vaccine. In TCRdb, the RT-PCR reads were re-called with MiXCR into one record per CDR3 protein. The sample carries around 490,000 distinct CDR3 sequences, around 8% recorded once. Material: PBMCs from blood, obtained less than 30 months after vaccination. These receptors all stem from a man aged 45-69 years who received an inactivated influenza vaccine. Each CDR3 is given with its conserved first and last residue. The D gene is left open where the match is weak. Part of the rows lack a size; the others show once, few, many or a class for expanded clones.

cdr3_length	v_call	clone_size	j_call	d_call	cdr3_nt	cdr3_aa
13	TRBV20-1	many	TRBJ2-7	TRBD1	TGCAGTGCAACCCGACAGGGGTTTTACGAGCAGTACTTC	CSATRQGFYEQYF
15	TRBV7-6	few	TRBJ2-2	NA	TGTGCCAGCAGCCCAGGTGCAGGGTTGCGCGGGGAGCTGTTTTTT	CASSPGAGLRGELFF
14	TRBV6-1	NA	TRBJ2-7	TRBD1	TGTGCCAGCAGTGACACCAGGGGGTTCTACGAGCAGTACTTC	CASSDTRGFYEQYF
15	TRBV5-1	many	TRBJ2-3	NA	TGCGCCAGCAGCGTGGGGCGGGACCACACAGATACGCAGTATTTT	CASSVGRDHTDTQYF
13	TRBV25-1	few	TRBJ2-5	NA	TGTGCCAGCAGTGGGCCAGGGTTAGAGACCCAGTACTTC	CASSGPGLETQYF
16	TRBV20-1	few	TRBJ2-1	TRBD2	TGCAGTGCCAGAAAACCCGGTCTAGCGGCCTACAATGAGCAGTTCTTC	CSARKPGLAAYNEQFF
14	TRBV20-1	few	TRBJ2-1	TRBD2	TGCAGTGCTCTTAGCGGGGGGGCCCACAATGAGCAGTTCTTC	CSALSGGAHNEQFF
15	TRBV7-8	NA	TRBJ2-6	NA	TGTGCCAGCAAATCTTCTGAAATTGGGGCCAACGTCCTGACTTTC	CASKSSEIGANVLTF
16	TRBV6-2/TRBV6-3	few	TRBJ1-6	TRBD1	TGTGCCAGCAGAGAGAATCCGGGACAGCTGAATTCACCCCTCCACTTT	CASRENPGQLNSPLHF
16	TRBV6-5	many	TRBJ2-5	TRBD2	TGTGCCAGCAGTTATTGGGCTAGCGGGAACCAAGAGACCCAGTACTTC	CASSYWASGNQETQYF
18	TRBV12-3/TRBV12-4	NA	TRBJ2-2	TRBD1	TGTGCCTTCATCTCTATGTTGGTGTGGGACAGGAACACCGGGGAGCTGTTTTTT	CAFISMLVWDRNTGELFF
15	TRBV5-1	many	TRBJ2-2	NA	TGCGCCAGCCAACAGGCTCTTCTTAACACCGGGGAGCTGTTTTTT	CASQQALLNTGELFF
14	TRBV28	NA	TRBJ1-2	NA	TGTGCCAGCAGTTTATCGAGTCAGGGCTATGGCTACACCTTC	CASSLSSQGYGYTF
17	TRBV18	NA	TRBJ1-4	NA	TGTGCCAGCTCACCTGGAGGTTCTGACGGCCTCGTGGGTGGCCTGTTTTTT	CASSPGGSDGLVGGLFF
15	TRBV6-1	few	TRBJ2-2	TRBD1	TGTGCCAGCAGTGGAGGGACAGCCCTCCCCGGGGAGCTGTTTTTT	CASSGGTALPGELFF
15	TRBV6-1	NA	TRBJ2-1	NA	TGTGCCAGCAGTGGCCTTTGGCAGGGCTGGAGTGAGCAGTTCTTC	CASSGLWQGWSEQFF
14	TRBV7-3	NA	TRBJ1-1	NA	TGTGCCAGCAGCTCACAAGTTAGTGGGGGTGAAGCTTTCTTT	CASSSQVSGGEAFF
13	TRBV18	NA	TRBJ2-7	NA	TGTGCCAGCTCACCATCAAGCTACTACGAGCAGTACTTC	CASSPSSYYEQYF
15	TRBV27	many	TRBJ2-7	NA	TGTGCCAGCAGTTTACTTGGGGGAACCCCTGGCGAGCAGTACTTC	CASSLLGGTPGEQYF
16	TRBV4-3	many	TRBJ2-1	TRBD2	TGCGCCAGCAGCCAAGAATTAGCGGGAGGGAAAAATGAGCAGTTCTTC	CASSQELAGGKNEQFF
14	TRBV5-1	many	TRBJ2-5	NA	TGCGCCAGCAGCTCTCGGGGGCCCGAAGAGACCCAGTACTTC	CASSSRGPEETQYF
14	TRBV29-1	NA	TRBJ2-1	NA	TGCAGCTGCCTAGGAGGAAGCTCCTACAATGAGCAGTTCTTC	CSCLGGSSYNEQFF
15	TRBV9	NA	TRBJ1-3	TRBD1	TGTGCCAGCAGGAAAGATCCGGGACAGGGAAACACCATATATTTT	CASRKDPGQGNTIYF
14	TRBV6-2/TRBV6-3	many	TRBJ1-5	TRBD1	TGTGCCAGCAGTTTCCGGGACAGGGCGCAGCCCCAGCATTTT	CASSFRDRAQPQHF
14	TRBV30	NA	TRBJ2-3	TRBD2	TGTGCCTGGAGTACGGGAGGGCCTTCAGATACGCAGTATTTT	CAWSTGGPSDTQYF
11	TRBV6-5	NA	TRBJ2-3	NA	TGTGCCAGCAGTAATGGACAGAACCGGTATTTT	CASSNGQNRYF
16	TRBV27	few	TRBJ2-7	TRBD2	TGTGCCAGCAGCCCAAACTCAGCGGGGAGCTCCTACGAGCAGTACTTC	CASSPNSAGSSYEQYF
15	TRBV2	few	TRBJ2-7	NA	TGTGCCAGCAGTGAGGGGTTAGGACGGAACTACGAGCAGTACTTC	CASSEGLGRNYEQYF
15	TRBV11-2	few	TRBJ2-1	NA	TGTGCCAGCAGCTTAGAGCGGGGCTGGAACAATGAGCAGTTCTTC	CASSLERGWNNEQFF
14	TRBV29-1	few	TRBJ2-1	TRBD2	TGCAGCGTTGGAAGAGCTAGCGGGGGTAGCGAGCAGTTCTTC	CSVGRASGGSEQFF
14	TRBV7-9	few	TRBJ2-5	NA	TGTGCCAGCAGCTTAGCAATAGGTGGAGAGACCCAGTACTTC	CASSLAIGGETQYF
15	TRBV12-3/TRBV12-4	NA	TRBJ1-6	TRBD1	TGTGCCAGCAGTTTATCAGGGGGAGATAATTCACCCCTCCACTTT	CASSLSGGDNSPLHF
17	TRBV9	many	TRBJ2-2	TRBD2	TGTGCCAGCAGCCCCACGACCGGGACTACGAACACCGGGGAGCTGTTTTTT	CASSPTTGTTNTGELFF
16	TRBV5-1	NA	TRBJ2-2	TRBD1	TGCGCCAGCAGCCCCCAACGTTTAGGGGGCTCGGGGGAGCTGTTTTTT	CASSPQRLGGSGELFF
16	TRBV7-2	few	TRBJ2-1	NA	TGTGCCAGCAGCCTCTACCTGACAGGACTTTACAATGAGCAGTTCTTC	CASSLYLTGLYNEQFF
14	TRBV20-1	many	TRBJ2-2	TRBD2	TGCAGTGCTAGAGATCGGGGGGTCACCGGGGAGCTGTTTTTT	CSARDRGVTGELFF
15	TRBV9	many	TRBJ2-7	TRBD1	TGTGCCAGCAGCCCCAGGACAGGGGGCTTACACGAGCAGTACTTC	CASSPRTGGLHEQYF
13	TRBV7-2	NA	TRBJ1-1	TRBD1	TGTGCCAGCAGCATGATATGGACAGGTGAAGCTTTCTTT	CASSMIWTGEAFF
14	TRBV4-3	many	TRBJ2-1	NA	TGCGCCAGCAGCCAAGATCGGAGGGGGTTTGAGCAGTTCTTC	CASSQDRRGFEQFF
13	TRBV29-1	few	TRBJ2-7	TRBD2	TGCAGCGCCATAGCGGGACGGGGCTACGAGCAGTACTTC	CSAIAGRGYEQYF
14	TRBV7-2	few	TRBJ2-2	NA	TGTGCCAGCAGCTTCATGCGGAGCACCGGGGAGCTGTTTTTT	CASSFMRSTGELFF
12	TRBV28	many	TRBJ2-7	NA	TGTGCCAGCCAGGGGAAATCCTACGAGCAGTACTTC	CASQGKSYEQYF
15	TRBV12-3/TRBV12-4	NA	TRBJ2-3	NA	TGTGCCAGCAGTTCCACTAGCCAGTACACAGATACGCAGTATTTT	CASSSTSQYTDTQYF
14	TRBV5-1	many	TRBJ1-6	NA	TGCGCCAGCAGCTTGGGGCGGGATAATTCACCCCTCCACTTT	CASSLGRDNSPLHF
16	TRBV20-1	NA	TRBJ2-1	TRBD2	TGCAGTGCTAGTCGAGCGGGGGGACCTTACTACAATGAGCAGTTCTTC	CSASRAGGPYYNEQFF
18	TRBV18	NA	TRBJ2-6	NA	TGTGCCAGCTCAACTCGGACAGCGAGCCCCTCTGGGGCCAACGTCCTGACTTTC	CASSTRTASPSGANVLTF
14	TRBV14	few	TRBJ1-4	NA	TGTGCCAGCAGCCAAGTAGGGACGGGCGAAAAACTGTTTTTT	CASSQVGTGEKLFF